This T cell receptor (beta chain) is from a study of shared clonotypes between healthy human individuals. Study outcomes and limitations: Among non-shared clonotypes, generation probabilities were lower than among those shared by all four donors. Generally, naive subsets (rather than memory subsets) showed larger estimated richness.

CDR1 and CDR2 from the germline V gene are SGHRS and YFSETQ. The V gene end was trimmed by 0 bases and the J gene end by 5 bases; junction bases not matched to a gene: 9. This CDR3 has 18 residues. In the case of this clone: Its specificity is not known.

Those who donated were healthy HIV-negative adults, with no recent acute infections or vaccinations reported. Naive CD4+ cells were CD45RA-selected; the remaining cells were memory. Repertoires were generated with immunoSEQ multiplex PCR, while TCRdb's copy carries only in-frame clones and drops some. The table includes about 2.4 million clones, 85% to 95% detected once. The specimen sequenced was naive CD4+ T cells sorted from blood. Subset reported: CD45RA+ positively selected. J is TRBJ2-3 and V is TRBV5-1; TRBD2 agrees at 13 bases. The source is a man aged 18 to 30 in good health. The CDR3 region is CASSLGLAGGRPEDTQYF. The CDR3 nucleotides are TGCGCCAGCAGCTTGGGACTAGCGGGAGGCCGTCCGGAAGATACGCAGTATTTT.